Below are 12 T cell receptor beta chains sequenced from a single sample in a study of T cell responses to AZD1222 COVID-19 vaccine. Only in-frame clones appear in the TCRdb table, and some are missing; sequencing was by immunoSEQ multiplex PCR. The sample has under 150,000 clones, around nine tenths seen once. This specimen consisted of peripheral blood, obtained 28 days after the second AZD1222 dose. These TCRs come from an adult who received the AZD1222 COVID-19 vaccine.

The V and J genes are TRBV27 and TRBJ2-7; 9 bases match TRBD1. Unmatched junction bases numbered 12, after V lost 6 bases and J lost 9 bases. This CDR3 contains 14 residues. CDR1 is MNHEY, CDR2 SMNVEV, per germline (reference sequence). The CDR3 coding sequence is TGTGCCAGCAGCCGGACAGGGGAGCGGCAGCGGCAGTACGTC. The encoded protein is CASSRTGERQRQYV.

J is TRBJ2-5 and V is TRBV4-1, with D unresolved. This CDR3 contains 15 residues. V lost 3 bases to trimming and J lost 1 base, with 12 bases between them. The V gene's germline CDR1 is MGHRA and CDR2 YSYEKL. CDR3 residues: CASSQGIFRQETQYF. The CDR3 nucleotides read TGCGCCAGCAGCCAGGGCATCTTTCGCCAAGAGACCCAGTACTTC.

As for this clone: This likely comes from a read error, as the CDR3 has no conserved phenylalanine or tryptophan at its end. The DNA is omitted, as the CDR3 cannot be located on it reliably, and the CDR3 follows TCRdb's listing. The chain employs TRBV2 and TRBJ2-7; the D call TRBD1 from the table was never checked on the DNA. CDR1 is SNHLY, CDR2 FYNNEI, per germline. The CDR3 adds up to 9 amino acids, both ends counted. CDR3 protein: CASGQPPPT.

V is TRBV7-3 and J is TRBJ1-1, with 7 bases identical to TRBD1. The V gene's germline CDR1 is SGHTA and CDR2 FQGTGA. The CDR3 spans 14 residues. V lost 5 bases to trimming and J lost 0 bases; unmatched junction nucleotides: 3. CDR3 DNA sequence: TGTGCCAGCAGCACGGGACAGTTGAACACTGAAGCTTTCTTT. This codes for CASSTGQLNTEAFF. Filled out from reference TRBV7-3 and TRBJ1-1, the complete variable domain reads GAGVSQTPSNKVTEKGKYVELRCDPISGHTALYWYRQSLGQGPEFLIYFQGTGAADDSGLPNDRFFAVRPEGSVSTLKIQRTERGDSAVYLCASSTGQLNTEAFFGQGTRLTVV.

V gene TRBV15 combines with J gene TRBJ1-5, with a weak D call TRBD1 (6 bases). V was trimmed by 0 bases and J by 10 bases, leaving 10 bases between them. The germline V gene encodes CDR1 LNHNV and CDR2 YYDKDF (reference sequence). CDR3 size: 13 residues. The CDR3 loop is CATSRDNGGPQHF. CDR3 nucleotides: TGTGCCACCAGCAGAGATAACGGGGGCCCCCAGCATTTT.

This clone came up once. The chain uses TRBV28 and TRBJ1-2; D unclear. Germline V CDR1 and CDR2: MDHEN, SYDVKM. The CDR3 contains 12 residues. V dropped 5 bases and J dropped 5 bases, with 9 bases sitting between them. Here the CDR3 DNA reads TGTGCCAGCAGTATCCCGGAATATGGCTACACCTTC. Translated: CASSIPEYGYTF.

The chain employs TRBV6-5 and TRBJ1-1; 9 bases match TRBD1. CDR3 length: 14 residues. Germline CDR1 reads MNHEY; CDR2 reads SVGAGI. With 6 bases clipped from V and 4 bases from J, the junction kept 6 bases outside the gene matches. The CDR3 reads CASRRDRVATEAFF. In DNA form, the CDR3 reads TGTGCCAGCAGAAGGGACAGGGTGGCCACTGAAGCTTTCTTT.

This sequence joins TRBV7-2 and TRBJ2-4, with 8 bases aligning to TRBD1. V lost 5 bases, J lost 5 bases, and 11 bases stayed unmatched. This CDR3 has 16 residues. Germline V gene data show CDR1 as SGHTA and CDR2 as FQGNSA. This CDR3 is CASSPTGATAQNIQYF. The CDR3 DNA sequence: TGTGCCAGCAGCCCGACAGGGGCCACTGCCCAAAACATTCAGTACTTC.

The chain uses TRBV28 and TRBJ1-1, with a possible D match to TRBD1 (5 bases). V was trimmed by 4 bases and J by 2 bases, leaving 11 bases between them. The CDR3 extends over 14 amino acids. Germline V gene sequence: CDR1 MDHEN, CDR2 SYDVKM. CDR3 amino acids: CASSWDRKNTEAFF. CDR3 in DNA: TGTGCCAGCAGTTGGGACCGGAAAAACACTGAAGCTTTCTTT.

This clone showed up just once. CDR3 loop: CASSLRLNQPQHF. The CDR3 bases are TGTGCCAGCAGTCTACGGCTCAATCAGCCCCAGCATTTT. This sequence joins TRBV12-3 or TRBV12-4 and TRBJ1-5; D unclear. V lost 5 bases, J lost 3 bases, and 8 bases lay in between. The CDR3 sequence is 13 residues long.

The chain is built from TRBV28 and TRBJ1-5; TRBD1 aligns across 10 bases. Germline CDR1 MDHEN, CDR2 SYDVKM. The CDR3 is 19 amino acids. The trim removed 4 bases at V and 1 base at J, leaving 13 bases unmatched. The CDR3 region has the DNA TGTGCCAGCAGTTCTAGACCGGGACAGGGGATTTGGAGCAATCAGCCCCAGCATTTT. Amino acids: CASSSRPGQGIWSNQPQHF. Looking up the rest from reference TRBV28 and TRBJ1-5 gives the full variable domain: DVKVTQSSRYLVKRTGEKVFLECVQDMDHENMFWYRQDPGLGLRLIYFSYDVKMKEKGDIPEGYSVSREKKERFSLILESASTNQTSMYLCASSSRPGQGIWSNQPQHFGDGTRLSIL.

The gene calls are TRBV5-1 and TRBJ2-2, with unresolved D. Germline V gene sequence: CDR1 SGHRS, CDR2 YFSETQ. This CDR3 has 14 amino acids. V lost 2 bases and J lost 2, with 7 bases in between. The CDR3 bases are TGCGCCAGCAGCTTAAATAGCAACACCGGGGAGCTGTTTTTT. This sequence encodes CASSLNSNTGELFF.